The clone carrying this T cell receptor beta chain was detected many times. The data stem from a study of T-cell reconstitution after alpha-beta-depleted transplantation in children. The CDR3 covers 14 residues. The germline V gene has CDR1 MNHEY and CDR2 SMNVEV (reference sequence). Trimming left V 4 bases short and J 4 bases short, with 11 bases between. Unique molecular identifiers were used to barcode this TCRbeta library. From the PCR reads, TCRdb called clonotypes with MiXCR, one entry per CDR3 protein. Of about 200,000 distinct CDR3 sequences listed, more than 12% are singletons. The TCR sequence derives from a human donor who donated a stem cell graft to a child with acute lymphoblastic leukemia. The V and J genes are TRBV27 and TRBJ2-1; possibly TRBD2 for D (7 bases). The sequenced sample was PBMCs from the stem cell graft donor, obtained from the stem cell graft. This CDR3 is CASSWGGRYNEQFF. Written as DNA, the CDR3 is TGTGCCAGCAGTTGGGGGGGGCGTTACAATGAGCAGTTCTTC.